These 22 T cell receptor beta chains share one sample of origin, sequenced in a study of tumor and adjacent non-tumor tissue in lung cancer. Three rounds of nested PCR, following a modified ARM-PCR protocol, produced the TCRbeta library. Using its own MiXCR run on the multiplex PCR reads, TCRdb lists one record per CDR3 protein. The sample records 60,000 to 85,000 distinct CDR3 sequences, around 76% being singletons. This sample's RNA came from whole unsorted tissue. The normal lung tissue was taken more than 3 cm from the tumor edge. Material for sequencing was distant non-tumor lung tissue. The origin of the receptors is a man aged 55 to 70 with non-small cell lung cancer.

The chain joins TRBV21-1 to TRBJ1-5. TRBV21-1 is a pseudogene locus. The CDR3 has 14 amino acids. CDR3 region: CASPAWGCRQPQHF. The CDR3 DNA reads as TGTGCCAGCCCCGCCTGGGGATGTCGTCAGCCCCAGCATTTT.

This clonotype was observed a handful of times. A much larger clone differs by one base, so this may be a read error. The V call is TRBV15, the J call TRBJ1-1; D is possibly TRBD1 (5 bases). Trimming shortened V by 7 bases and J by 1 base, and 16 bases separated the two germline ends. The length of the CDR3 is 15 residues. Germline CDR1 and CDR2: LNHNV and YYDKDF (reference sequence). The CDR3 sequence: CATNSTGGANTEAFF. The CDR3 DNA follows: TGTGCCACCAACTCGACGGGGGGAGCGAACACTGAAGCTTTCTTT.

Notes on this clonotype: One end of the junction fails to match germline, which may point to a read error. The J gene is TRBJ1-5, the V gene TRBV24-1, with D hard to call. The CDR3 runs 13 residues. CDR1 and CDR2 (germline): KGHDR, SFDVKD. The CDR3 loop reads CVAQHDGNQLQHF. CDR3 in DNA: TGTGTCGCCCAACACGATGGCAATCAGCTCCAGCATTTT.

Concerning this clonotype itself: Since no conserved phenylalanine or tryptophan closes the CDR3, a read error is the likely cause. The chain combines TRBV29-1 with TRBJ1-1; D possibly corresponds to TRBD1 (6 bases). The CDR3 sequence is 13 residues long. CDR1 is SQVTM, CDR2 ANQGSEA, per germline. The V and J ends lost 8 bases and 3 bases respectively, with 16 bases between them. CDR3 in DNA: TGCAGCAGATCAGGGGCGAAGGACACTGAAGCTTTCTTG. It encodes CSRSGAKDTEAFL.

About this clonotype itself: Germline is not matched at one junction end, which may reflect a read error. The CDR3 sequence is CASSTSFGGTYNEQFF. CDR3 nucleotides: TGTGCCAGCAGCACCTCTTTCGGGGGGACCTATAATGAACAGTTCTTC. The V gene is TRBV11-1, the J gene TRBJ2-1, with TRBD2 identical over 7 bases. The CDR3 runs to 16 residues. The germline gives CDR1 SGHAT, CDR2 FQDESV (reference sequence). The full variable domain, its missing parts supplied by reference TRBV11-1 and TRBJ2-1, is EAEVAQSPRYKITEKSQAVAFWCDPISGHATLYWYRQILGQGPELLVQFQDESVVDDSQLPKDRFSAERLKGVDSTLKIQPAELGDSAMYLCASSTSFGGTYNEQFFGPGTRLTVL.

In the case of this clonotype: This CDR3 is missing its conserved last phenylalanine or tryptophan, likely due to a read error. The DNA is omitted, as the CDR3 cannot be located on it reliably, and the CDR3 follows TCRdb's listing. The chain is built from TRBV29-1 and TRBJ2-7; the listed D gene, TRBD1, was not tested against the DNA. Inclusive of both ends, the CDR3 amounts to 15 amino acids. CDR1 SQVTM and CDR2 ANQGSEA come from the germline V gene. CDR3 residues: CSARDRAKAGHEQYL.

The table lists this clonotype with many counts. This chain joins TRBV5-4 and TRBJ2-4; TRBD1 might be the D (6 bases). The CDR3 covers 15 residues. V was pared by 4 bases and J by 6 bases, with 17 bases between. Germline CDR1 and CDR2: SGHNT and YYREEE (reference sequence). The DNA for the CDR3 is TGTGCCAGCAGCCCGGGCCGGGAAGGGGGAAACATTCAGTACTTC. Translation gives CASSPGREGGNIQYF.

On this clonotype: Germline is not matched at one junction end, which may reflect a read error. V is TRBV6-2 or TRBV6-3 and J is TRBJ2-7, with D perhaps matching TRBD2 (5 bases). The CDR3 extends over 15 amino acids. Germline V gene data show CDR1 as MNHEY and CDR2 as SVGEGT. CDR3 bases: TGTACCAGCAGTTTCCGGGATTCCAGCTCCTACGAGCAATACTTC. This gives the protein CTSSFRDSSSYEQYF.

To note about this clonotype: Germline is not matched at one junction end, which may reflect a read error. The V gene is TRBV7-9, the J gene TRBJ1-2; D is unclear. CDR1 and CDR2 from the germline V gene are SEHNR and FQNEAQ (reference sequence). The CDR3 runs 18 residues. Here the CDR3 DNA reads TGTGCCAGCAGCTCCATACCCCTCAACGGGATCGGATGGTATGGCTACATCTTC. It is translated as CASSSIPLNGIGWYGYIF.

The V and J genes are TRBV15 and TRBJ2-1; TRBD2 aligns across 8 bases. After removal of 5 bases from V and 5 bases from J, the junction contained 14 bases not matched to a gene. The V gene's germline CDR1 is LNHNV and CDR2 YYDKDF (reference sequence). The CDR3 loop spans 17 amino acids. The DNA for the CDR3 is TGTGCCACCAGCGGCTACCAGCCGGGACTAGAGGACAATGAGCAGTTCTTC. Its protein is CATSGYQPGLEDNEQFF.

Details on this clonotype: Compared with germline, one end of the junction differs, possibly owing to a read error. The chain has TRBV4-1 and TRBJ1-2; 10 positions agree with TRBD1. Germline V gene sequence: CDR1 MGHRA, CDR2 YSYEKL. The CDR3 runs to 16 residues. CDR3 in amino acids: CARSQDAPDRGLGYTF. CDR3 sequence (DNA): TGCGCCAGGAGCCAAGATGCCCCCGACAGGGGGCTTGGCTACACTTTC.

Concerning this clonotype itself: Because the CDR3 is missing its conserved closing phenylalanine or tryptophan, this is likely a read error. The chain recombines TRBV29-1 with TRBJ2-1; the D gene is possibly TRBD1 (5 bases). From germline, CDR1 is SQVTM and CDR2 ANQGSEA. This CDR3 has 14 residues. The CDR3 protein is CRVEDPGIYNEQFL. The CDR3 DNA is TGCAGGGTTGAAGATCCAGGGATCTACAATGAGCAGTTCCTC.

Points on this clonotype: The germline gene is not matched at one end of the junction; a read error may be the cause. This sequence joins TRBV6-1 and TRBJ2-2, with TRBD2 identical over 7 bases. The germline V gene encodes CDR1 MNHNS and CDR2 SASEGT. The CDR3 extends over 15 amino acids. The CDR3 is CASGELARVTGELFF. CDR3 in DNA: TGTGCCAGCGGTGAACTAGCGAGAGTCACCGGGGAGCTGTTTTTT.

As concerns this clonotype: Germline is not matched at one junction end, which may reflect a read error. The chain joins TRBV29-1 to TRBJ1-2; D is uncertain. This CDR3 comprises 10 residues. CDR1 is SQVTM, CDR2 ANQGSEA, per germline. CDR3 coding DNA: TGCAGCGTAGGATGGGAAGGCTACAACTTC. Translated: CSVGWEGYNF.

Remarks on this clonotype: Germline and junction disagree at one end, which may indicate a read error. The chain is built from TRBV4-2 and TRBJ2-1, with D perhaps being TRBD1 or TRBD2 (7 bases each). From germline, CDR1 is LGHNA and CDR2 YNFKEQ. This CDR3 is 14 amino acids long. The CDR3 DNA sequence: TGTGTCAACAGCGGGACAGTAAGTTATAATGAGCAGTTTTTC. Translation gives CVNSGTVSYNEQFF.

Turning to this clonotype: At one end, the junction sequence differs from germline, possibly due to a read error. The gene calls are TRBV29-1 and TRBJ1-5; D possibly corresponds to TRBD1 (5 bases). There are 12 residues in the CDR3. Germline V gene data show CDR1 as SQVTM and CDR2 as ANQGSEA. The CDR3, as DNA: TGCAACGTTGGCCAGGGCCAACTGCCCCAGCATTTT. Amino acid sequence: CNVGQGQLPQHF.

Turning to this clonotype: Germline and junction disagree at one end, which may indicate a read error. The CDR3: CTSSLRASGSYEHYF. The CDR3 DNA sequence: TGTACCAGCAGCTTGCGGGCTAGCGGGAGTTACGAGCATTACTTC. J is TRBJ2-7 and V is TRBV5-6, with 10 bases that match TRBD2. The CDR3 consists of 15 residues. Germline CDR1 reads SGHDT; CDR2 reads YYEEEE.

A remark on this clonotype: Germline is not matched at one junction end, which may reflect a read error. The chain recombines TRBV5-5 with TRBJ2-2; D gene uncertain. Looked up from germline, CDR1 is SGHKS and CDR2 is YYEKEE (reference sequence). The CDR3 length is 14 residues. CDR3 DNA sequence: TGTGCCAGCAGATTGGTGGGGAATTCCGGGGAGCTGTTTTTT. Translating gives CASRLVGNSGELFF.

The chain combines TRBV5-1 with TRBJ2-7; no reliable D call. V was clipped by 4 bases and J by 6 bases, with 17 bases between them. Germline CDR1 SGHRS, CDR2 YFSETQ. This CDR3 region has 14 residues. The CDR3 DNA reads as TGCGCCAGCAGCCGTCGTGGAAGCTATGGCGAGCAGTACTTC. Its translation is CASSRRGSYGEQYF.

CDR3: CSVQMVYEQYF. CDR3 in DNA: TGCAGCGTTCAAATGGTATACGAGCAGTACTTC. V usage is TRBV29-1 and J usage is TRBJ2-7; D remains unclear. Germline lookup yields CDR1 SQVTM and CDR2 ANQGSEA. Trimming removed 5 bases from V and 4 bases from J, with 9 bases in between. This CDR3 has 11 amino acids.

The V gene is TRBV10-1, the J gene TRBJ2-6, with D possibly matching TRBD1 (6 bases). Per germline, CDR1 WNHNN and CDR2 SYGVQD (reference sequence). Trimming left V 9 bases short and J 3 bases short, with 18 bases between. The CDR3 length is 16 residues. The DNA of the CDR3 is TGCGCCAGGAGTCCGGGACAATCAGATGGGGCCAACGTCCTGACTTTC. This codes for CARSPGQSDGANVLTF.

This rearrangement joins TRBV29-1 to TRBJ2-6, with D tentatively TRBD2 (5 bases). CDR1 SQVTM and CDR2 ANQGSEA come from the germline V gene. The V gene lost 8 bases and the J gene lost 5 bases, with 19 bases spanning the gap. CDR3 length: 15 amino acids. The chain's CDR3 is CSMRVSSSWANVLTF. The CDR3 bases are TGCAGCATGAGGGTTTCTAGTTCATGGGCCAACGTCCTGACTTTC. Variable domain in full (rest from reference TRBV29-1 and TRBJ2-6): SAVISQKPSRDICQRGTSLTIQCQVDSQVTMMFWYRQQPGQSLTLIATANQGSEATYESGFVIDKFPISRPNLTFSTLTVSNMSPEDSSIYLCSMRVSSSWANVLTFGAGSRLTVL.